This entry lists 12 T cell receptor beta chains sequenced from one sample in a study of beta chain features in type 1 diabetes. Sequenced material consisted of expressed TCRB transcripts (all of the isolated RNA was reverse transcribed). Profiled with immunoSEQ multiplex PCR; TCRdb holds only in-frame clones, not every one. The top ten clones hold approximately 7% of a sample with under 400,000 clones, 14% of them seen once. The sample consisted of central memory CD4+ T cells from blood. These receptors came from a man younger than 40 in good health.

This sequence joins TRBV15 and TRBJ1-2, with D uncertain. V was trimmed by 3 bases and J by 7 bases, leaving 9 bases between them. The CDR3 loop spans 12 amino acids. CDR1 is LNHNV, CDR2 YYDKDF, per germline (reference sequence). The CDR3 protein is CATSSLESGYTF. The DNA of the CDR3 is TGTGCCACCAGCAGTCTAGAGAGTGGCTACACCTTC.

This clone was seen more than once but under ten times. V gene TRBV19 combines with J gene TRBJ2-2; D not certain. Trimming took off 7 bases at V and 8 bases at J, with 11 bases between the two ends. This CDR3 comprises 12 residues. The V gene's germline CDR1 is LNHDA and CDR2 SQIVND (reference sequence). The CDR3 loop is CASNFSPGELFF. The CDR3 DNA reads TGTGCCAGTAACTTTTCACCGGGGGAGCTGTTTTTT.

This clone was detected a few times. The chain employs TRBV19 and TRBJ1-4; D not certain. V shed 8 bases and J shed 8 bases, with 9 bases lying between them. The CDR3 is made up of 11 amino acids. The germline CDR1 and CDR2 sequences are LNHDA and SQIVND (reference sequence). CDR3 sequence reads: CASLFDEKLFF. The CDR3 DNA sequence: TGTGCCAGTCTTTTTGACGAAAAACTGTTTTTT.

The V and J genes are TRBV6-1 and TRBJ2-7; no clear D gene. Germline V CDR1 and CDR2: MNHNS, SASEGT. V lost 4 bases to trimming and J lost 1 base, with 8 bases between them. The CDR3 is 13 residues long. As DNA, the CDR3 is TGTGCCAGCAGTGTTGGTGTTTCCTACGAGCAGTACGTC. It codes for CASSVGVSYEQYV.

V gene TRBV7-9 combines with J gene TRBJ2-7, with 9 bases that match TRBD1. CDR3 length equals 19 residues. J lost 6 bases, V lost 5 bases, and 23 bases had no gene match. Per the germline V gene, CDR1 is SEHNR and CDR2 is FQNEAQ (reference sequence). CDR3 in amino acids: CASSTTTPAGQGGLGEQYV. The CDR3 coding sequence is TGTGCCAGCAGCACTACGACACCGGCGGGACAGGGTGGGTTAGGCGAGCAGTACGTC.

The chain is built from TRBV5-1 and TRBJ2-7; tentatively, D is TRBD1 (5 bases). V was shortened by 3 bases and J by 0 bases, with 13 bases between the two germline ends. The V gene's germline CDR1 is SGHRS and CDR2 YFSETQ. CDR3 length equals 15 residues. The CDR3, as DNA: TGCGCCAGCAGCTGCCGGAACAGGATCTCCTACGAGCAGTACGTC. Its translation is CASSCRNRISYEQYV.

This chain joins TRBV5-6 and TRBJ1-1; no definite D call. Per the germline V gene, CDR1 is SGHDT and CDR2 is YYEEEE. V lost 0 bases and J 2 bases, leaving 11 bases between the germline ends. The CDR3 sequence is 15 residues long. The chain's CDR3 is CASSLGQPLNTEAFF. CDR3 nucleotide sequence: TGTGCCAGCAGCTTGGGGCAGCCGCTAAACACTGAAGCTTTCTTT. Full variable domain (outside the CDR3, taken from reference TRBV5-6 and TRBJ1-1): DAGVTQSPTHLIKTRGQQVTLRCSPKSGHDTVSWYQQALGQGPQFIFQYYEEEERQRGNFPDRFSGHQFPNYSSELNVNALLLGDSALYLCASSLGQPLNTEAFFGQGTRLTVV.

This clone has a handful of counts. The rearrangement joins TRBV7-3 to TRBJ2-1; possible D gene TRBD2, 5 bases. The CDR3 extends over 13 amino acids. Trimming left V 1 base short and J 9 bases short, with 10 bases between. Germline V lookup: CDR1 SGHTA, CDR2 FQGTGA. CDR3 coding DNA: TGTGCCAGCAGCTTAAGTCTAGCTGGTGAGCAGTTCTTC. It yields the protein CASSLSLAGEQFF.

This clone has only a few counts. This rearrangement joins TRBV14 to TRBJ2-7; no clear D gene. V lost 4 bases, J lost 4 bases, and 8 bases lay in between. The CDR3 contains 12 residues. Germline loops: CDR1 SGHDN, CDR2 FVKESK. The CDR3 coding sequence is TGTGCCAGCAGCCGGGCGGTTTACGAGCAGTACTTC. Translation: CASSRAVYEQYF.

This clone showed up just a few times. The chain employs TRBV9 and TRBJ2-5; no firm D call. The CDR3 is 13 residues long. Germline V lookup: CDR1 SGDLS, CDR2 YYNGEE. V lost 0 bases and J 7 bases, leaving 10 bases between the germline ends. The DNA of the CDR3 is TGTGCCAGCAGCGTAGGCGACTTTTCGACCCAGTACTTC. Protein sequence: CASSVGDFSTQYF.

V is TRBV30 and J is TRBJ1-5; 7 nucleotides agree with TRBD1. With 4 bases clipped from V and 7 bases from J, the junction kept 13 bases outside the gene matches. The CDR3 sequence is 15 residues long. Germline V gene sequence: CDR1 GTSNPN, CDR2 SVGIG (reference sequence). DNA for the CDR3: TGTGCCTGGATGCCCAGGGGGGCCAGGCACCAGCCCCAGCATTTT. Residues: CAWMPRGARHQPQHF.

CDR3 DNA sequence: TGTGCCAGCTCACCCCTGGGACAGGGTCTCGACACTGAAGCTTTCTTT. Amino acid sequence: CASSPLGQGLDTEAFF. V is TRBV18 and J is TRBJ1-1, with 9 bases lining up with TRBD1. Germline V gives CDR1 KGHSH, CDR2 LQKENI. V lost 3 bases and J lost 3; bases outside the gene matches: 8. The CDR3 is made up of 16 amino acids.